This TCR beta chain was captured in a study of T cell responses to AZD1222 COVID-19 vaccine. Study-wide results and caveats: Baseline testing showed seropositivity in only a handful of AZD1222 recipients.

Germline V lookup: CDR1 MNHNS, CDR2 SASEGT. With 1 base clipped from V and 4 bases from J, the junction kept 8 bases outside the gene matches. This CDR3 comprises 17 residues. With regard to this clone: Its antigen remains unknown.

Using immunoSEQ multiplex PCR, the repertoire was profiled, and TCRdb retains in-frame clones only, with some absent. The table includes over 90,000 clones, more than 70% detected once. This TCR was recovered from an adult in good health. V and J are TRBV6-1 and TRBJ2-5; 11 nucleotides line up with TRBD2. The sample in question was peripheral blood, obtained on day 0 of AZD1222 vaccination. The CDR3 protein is CASSEVAGGYFGETQYF. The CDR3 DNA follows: TGTGCCAGCAGTGAAGTAGCGGGAGGGTATTTCGGAGAGACCCAGTACTTC.